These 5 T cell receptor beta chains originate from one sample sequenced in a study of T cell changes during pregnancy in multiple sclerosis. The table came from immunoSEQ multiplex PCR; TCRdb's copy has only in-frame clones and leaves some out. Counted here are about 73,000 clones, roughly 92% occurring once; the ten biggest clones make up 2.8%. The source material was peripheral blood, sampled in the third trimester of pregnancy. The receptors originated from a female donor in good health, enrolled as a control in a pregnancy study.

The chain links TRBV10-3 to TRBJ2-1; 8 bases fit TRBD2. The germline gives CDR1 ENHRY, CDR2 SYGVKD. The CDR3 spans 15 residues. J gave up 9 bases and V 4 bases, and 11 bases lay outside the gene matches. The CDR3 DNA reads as TGTGCCATCAGTGTAGCGGGGCCCACGGTAAGTGAGCAGTTCTTC. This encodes CAISVAGPTVSEQFF.

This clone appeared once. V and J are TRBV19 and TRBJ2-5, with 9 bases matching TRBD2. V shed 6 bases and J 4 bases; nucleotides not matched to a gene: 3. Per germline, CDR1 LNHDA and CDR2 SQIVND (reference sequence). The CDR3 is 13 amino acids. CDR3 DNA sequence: TGTGCCAGTAGGTTAGCGGGAGCAGAGACCCAGTACTTC. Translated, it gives CASRLAGAETQYF.

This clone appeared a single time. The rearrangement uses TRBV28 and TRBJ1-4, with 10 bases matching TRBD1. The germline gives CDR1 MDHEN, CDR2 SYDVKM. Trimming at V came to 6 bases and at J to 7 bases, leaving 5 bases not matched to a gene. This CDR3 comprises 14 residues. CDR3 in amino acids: CASRRQGAREKLFF. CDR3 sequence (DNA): TGTGCCAGCAGAAGACAGGGGGCGCGTGAAAAACTGTTTTTT.

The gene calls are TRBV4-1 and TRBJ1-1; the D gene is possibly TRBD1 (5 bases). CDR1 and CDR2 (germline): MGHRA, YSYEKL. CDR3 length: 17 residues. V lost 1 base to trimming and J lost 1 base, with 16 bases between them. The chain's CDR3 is CASSQGPWGGGNTEAFF. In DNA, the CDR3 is TGCGCCAGCAGCCAAGGCCCCTGGGGCGGGGGGAACACTGAAGCTTTCTTT.

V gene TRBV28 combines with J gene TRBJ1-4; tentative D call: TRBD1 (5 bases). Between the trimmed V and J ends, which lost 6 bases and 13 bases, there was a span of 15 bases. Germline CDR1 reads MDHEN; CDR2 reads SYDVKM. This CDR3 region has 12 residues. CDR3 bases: TGTGCCAGCAGCCTAGGCCCAAGGGGACTGTTTTTT. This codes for CASSLGPRGLFF.